The 11 T cell receptor beta chains presented below share a single source sample, sequenced in a study of blood T cell repertoires in COVID-19. Some clones are missing from TCRdb's copy, which holds only in-frame ones; the method was immunoSEQ multiplex PCR. Found here are some 110,000 clones, 90% of them singletons; the top ten hold less than 2%. Sequencing was done on a sample of peripheral blood. Receptors were obtained from a human donor with active COVID-19. The donor label of this sample is uncertain.

The genes are TRBV4-1 and TRBJ2-3; D remains unclear. The ends were cut back, 0 bases at V and 0 bases at J, with 4 bases in the middle. CDR1 and CDR2 from the germline V gene are MGHRA and YSYEKL. This CDR3 is built from 14 residues. Here the CDR3 reads CASSQEQSTDTQYF. As DNA, the CDR3 is TGCGCCAGCAGCCAAGAACAGAGCACAGATACGCAGTATTTT.

The chain combines TRBV14 with TRBJ1-1, with 12 bases identical to TRBD1. This CDR3 region has 19 residues. V was clipped by 0 bases and J by 4 bases; unmatched bases: 12. CDR1 and CDR2 (germline): SGHDN, FVKESK. CDR3 sequence (DNA): TGTGCCAGCAGCCAAGAAGGGGGACAGGGGGCGAACTGGGTCACTGAAGCTTTCTTT. This translates into CASSQEGGQGANWVTEAFF.

The rearrangement links TRBV5-4 to TRBJ2-3, with TRBD1 matching over 7 bases. Germline assignment: CDR1 SGHNT and CDR2 YYREEE (reference sequence). This CDR3 contains 15 residues. V shed 4 bases and J 1 base; nucleotides not matched to a gene: 6. The CDR3 DNA reads TGTGCCAGCAGCCCCCGACAGGGTGGCACAGATACGCAGTATTTT. Translated: CASSPRQGGTDTQYF.

The chain links TRBV5-1 to TRBJ2-2; TRBD1 matches 8 bases. Trimming cost V 4 bases and J 5 bases; bases outside gene matches: 13. The CDR3 covers 17 residues. Germline lookup yields CDR1 SGHRS and CDR2 YFSETQ. CDR3: CASSAPGGEPRTGELFF. The CDR3 coding sequence is TGCGCCAGCAGCGCCCCAGGGGGCGAGCCTAGGACCGGGGAGCTGTTTTTT.

The chain combines TRBV19 with TRBJ2-3, with 8 bases identical to TRBD2. CDR1 is LNHDA, CDR2 SQIVND, per germline (reference sequence). Trimming took 5 bases from V and 3 from J; bases not matched to a gene: 7. CDR3 size: 15 residues. CDR3 residues: CASSSGLARTDTQYF. The CDR3 DNA sequence: TGTGCCAGTAGTTCCGGACTAGCCCGGACAGATACGCAGTATTTT.

V usage is TRBV10-2 and J usage is TRBJ2-2; 15 bases align to TRBD2. The V segment lost 4 bases and the J segment 6 bases; nucleotides outside the gene matches: 0. From germline, CDR1 is WSHSY and CDR2 SAAADI. This CDR3 is built from 15 residues. Here the CDR3 reads CASSGTSGGAGELFF. The CDR3, as DNA: TGCGCCAGCAGTGGGACTAGCGGGGGGGCCGGGGAGCTGTTTTTT.

This chain joins TRBV19 and TRBJ1-5; 7 bases are shared with TRBD1. After removal of 3 bases from V and 0 bases from J, the junction contained 8 bases not matched to a gene. There are 17 residues in the CDR3. Germline lookup yields CDR1 LNHDA and CDR2 SQIVND (reference sequence). CDR3: CASSIGGQARSNQPQHF. The CDR3 bases are TGTGCCAGTAGTATTGGAGGACAGGCTCGTAGCAATCAGCCCCAGCATTTT.

The chain has TRBV27 and TRBJ1-5; D is unresolved. CDR1 and CDR2 (germline): MNHEY, SMNVEV (reference sequence). Deletions cut 1 base from V and 6 bases from J, with 13 bases between. The CDR3 is 15 amino acids. The CDR3 protein is CASSLFRSAVQPQHF. The CDR3 DNA follows: TGTGCCAGCAGTTTATTCCGTTCGGCGGTTCAGCCCCAGCATTTT.

The chain recombines TRBV5-1 with TRBJ1-6; 7 bases agree with TRBD1. The CDR3 has 18 amino acids. With V trimmed by 1 base and J by 8 bases, 15 bases remained unmatched. Germline V gives CDR1 SGHRS, CDR2 YFSETQ. The CDR3 loop reads CASSLWGDSPGVDSPLHF. As DNA, the CDR3 is TGCGCCAGCAGCTTGTGGGGGGACAGTCCGGGCGTCGATTCACCCCTCCACTTT.

This chain connects TRBV7-2 to TRBJ2-2; TRBD1 might be the D (6 bases). Germline CDR1 SGHTA, CDR2 FQGNSA. The CDR3 totals 13 residues. V lost 6 bases, J lost 7 bases, and 12 bases lay in between. DNA of the CDR3: TGTGCCAGCAGATCCCAGGGGCTCGGGGAGCTGTTTTTT. Translating it yields CASRSQGLGELFF.

This clone has only one observation. The V call is TRBV9, the J call TRBJ1-1; tentatively, D is TRBD1 (6 bases). Trimming left V 6 bases short and J 4 bases short, with 13 bases between. CDR1 and CDR2 from the germline V gene are SGDLS and YYNGEE. The CDR3 loop spans 13 amino acids. As DNA, the CDR3 is TGTGCCAGCAACAGGGTCGGTGGCACTGAAGCTTTCTTT. Protein sequence: CASNRVGGTEAFF.